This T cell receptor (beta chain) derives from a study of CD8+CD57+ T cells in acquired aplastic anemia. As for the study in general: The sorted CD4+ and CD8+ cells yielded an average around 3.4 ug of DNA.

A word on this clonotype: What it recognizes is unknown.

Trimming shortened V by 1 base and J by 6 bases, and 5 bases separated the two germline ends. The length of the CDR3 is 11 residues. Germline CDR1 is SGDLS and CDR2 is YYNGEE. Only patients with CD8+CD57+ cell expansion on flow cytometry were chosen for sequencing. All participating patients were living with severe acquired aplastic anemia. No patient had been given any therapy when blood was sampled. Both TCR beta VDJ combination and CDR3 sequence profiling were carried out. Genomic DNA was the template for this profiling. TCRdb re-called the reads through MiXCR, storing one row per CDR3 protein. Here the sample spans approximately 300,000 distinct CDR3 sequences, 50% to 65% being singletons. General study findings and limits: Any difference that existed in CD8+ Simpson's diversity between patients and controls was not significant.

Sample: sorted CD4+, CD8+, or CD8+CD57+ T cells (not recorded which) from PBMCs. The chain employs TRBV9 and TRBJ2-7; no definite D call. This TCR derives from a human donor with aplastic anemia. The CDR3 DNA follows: TGTGCCAGCAGCGTACGTGCCGAGCAGTACTTC. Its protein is CASSVRAEQYF.